The TCR beta chain described here comes from a study of blood T cells in healthy people across ages. Per sample, at least 5 micrograms of total RNA were extracted. Study-wide results and caveats: With naive T cell percentage, TCR beta diversity showed a strong correlation. Both higher diversity and more naive CD4+ cells marked long-lived donors when set against aged donors.

Germline CDR1 is MGHDK and CDR2 is SYGVNS. The CDR3 is 13 amino acids. The ends were cut back, 3 bases at V and 6 bases at J, with 11 bases in the middle. Notes on this clonotype: The antigen remains undetermined.

With a J-beta primer mix and a sample-barcoded 5' primer, a second PCR ran about 6 to 11 cycles. In TCRdb, the 5' RACE reads were re-called with MiXCR into one record per CDR3 protein. The sample comprises about a million distinct CDR3 sequences, 51% of which are singletons, and about 22% rests with the top ten. The genes are TRBV25-1 and TRBJ1-2; a weak D match, TRBD1 (5 bases). Sequences were obtained from blood. This TCR was sampled from a woman aged 55-69 years in good health. The CDR3, as DNA: TGTGCCAGCAGTGACCCCAGGGAGCATGGCTACACCTTC. Translation: CASSDPREHGYTF.